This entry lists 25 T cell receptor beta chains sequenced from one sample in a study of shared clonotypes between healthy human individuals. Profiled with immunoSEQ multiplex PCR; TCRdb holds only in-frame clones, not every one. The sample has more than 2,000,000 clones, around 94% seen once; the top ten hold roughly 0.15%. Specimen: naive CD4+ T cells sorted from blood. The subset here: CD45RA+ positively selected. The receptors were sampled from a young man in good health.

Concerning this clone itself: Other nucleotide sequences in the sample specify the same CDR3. CDR3 in amino acids: CASSSPGSPLHF. The CDR3 coding sequence is TGTGCCAGCAGTTCCCCAGGCTCACCCCTCCACTTT. The chain uses TRBV6-5 and TRBJ1-6, with no clear D. V gave up 4 bases and J gave up 10 bases, with 8 bases separating them. Germline CDR1 MNHEY, CDR2 SVGAGI. The CDR3 contains 12 residues.

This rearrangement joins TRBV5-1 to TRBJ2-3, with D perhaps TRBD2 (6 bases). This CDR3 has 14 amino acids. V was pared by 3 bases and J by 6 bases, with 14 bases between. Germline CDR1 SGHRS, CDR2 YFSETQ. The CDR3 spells CASSSGLVPDTQYF. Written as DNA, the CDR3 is TGCGCCAGCAGCTCGGGACTTGTTCCGGATACGCAGTATTTT.

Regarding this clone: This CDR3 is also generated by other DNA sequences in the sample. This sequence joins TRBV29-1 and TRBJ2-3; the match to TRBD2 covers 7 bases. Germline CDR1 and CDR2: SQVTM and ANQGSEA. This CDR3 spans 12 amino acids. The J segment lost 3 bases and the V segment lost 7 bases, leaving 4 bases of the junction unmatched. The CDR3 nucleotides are TGCAGCGGGACTAGGGGTACAGATACGCAGTATTTT. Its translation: CSGTRGTDTQYF.

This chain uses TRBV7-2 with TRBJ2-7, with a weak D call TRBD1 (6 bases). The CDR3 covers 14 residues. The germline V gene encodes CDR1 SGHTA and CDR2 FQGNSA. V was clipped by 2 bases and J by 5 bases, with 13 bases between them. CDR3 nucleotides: TGTGCCAGCAGCTTAATCAGGGGTAGGCACGAGCAGTACTTC. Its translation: CASSLIRGRHEQYF.

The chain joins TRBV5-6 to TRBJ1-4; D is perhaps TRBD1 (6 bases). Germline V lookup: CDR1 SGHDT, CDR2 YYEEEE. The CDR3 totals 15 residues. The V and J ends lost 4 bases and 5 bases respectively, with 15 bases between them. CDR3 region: CASSPVGAVNEKLFF. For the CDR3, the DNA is TGTGCCAGCAGCCCCGTGGGGGCCGTGAATGAAAAACTGTTTTTT.

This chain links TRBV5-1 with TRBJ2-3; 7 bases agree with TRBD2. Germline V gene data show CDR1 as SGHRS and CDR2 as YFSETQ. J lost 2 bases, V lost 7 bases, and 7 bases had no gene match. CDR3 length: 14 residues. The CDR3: CASRGEGITDTQYF. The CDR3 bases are TGCGCCAGCCGGGGGGAGGGGATCACAGATACGCAGTATTTT.

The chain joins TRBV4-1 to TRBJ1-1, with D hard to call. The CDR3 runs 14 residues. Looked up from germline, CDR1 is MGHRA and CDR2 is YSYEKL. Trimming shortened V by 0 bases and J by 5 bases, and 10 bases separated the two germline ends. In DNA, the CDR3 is TGCGCCAGCAGCCAAGACGTGGAAAGGACTGAAGCTTTCTTT. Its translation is CASSQDVERTEAFF.

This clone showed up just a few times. The CDR3 protein is CASSGDRPYEGQYF. CDR3 coding DNA: TGTGCCAGTAGTGGGGACAGACCCTACGAGGGGCAGTACTTC. The rearrangement uses TRBV19 and TRBJ2-7; the match to TRBD1 covers 7 bases. CDR1 LNHDA and CDR2 SQIVND come from the germline V gene (reference sequence). This CDR3 comprises 14 residues. The V segment lost 5 bases and the J segment 9 bases; nucleotides outside the gene matches: 13.

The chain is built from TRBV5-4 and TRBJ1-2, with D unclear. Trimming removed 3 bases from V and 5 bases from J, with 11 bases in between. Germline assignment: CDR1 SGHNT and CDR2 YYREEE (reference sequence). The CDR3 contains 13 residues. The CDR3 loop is CASSSTGLYGYTF. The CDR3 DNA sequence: TGTGCCAGCAGCTCAACCGGCCTTTATGGCTACACCTTC.

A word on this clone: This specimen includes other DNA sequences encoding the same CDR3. The CDR3 nucleotides read TGTGCCAGCAGCCCAAGGACAGGAGGCACAGATACGCAGTATTTT. Its protein is CASSPRTGGTDTQYF. This sequence joins TRBV5-4 and TRBJ2-3, with 7 bases that match TRBD1. This CDR3 spans 15 amino acids. Germline lookup yields CDR1 SGHNT and CDR2 YYREEE (reference sequence). After removal of 4 bases from V and 1 base from J, the junction contained 6 bases not matched to a gene. Full variable domain (missing parts from reference TRBV5-4 and TRBJ2-3): ETGVTQSPTHLIKTRGQQVTLRCSSQSGHNTVSWYQQALGQGPQFIFQYYREEENGRGNFPPRFSGLQFPNYSSELNVNALELDDSALYLCASSPRTGGTDTQYFGPGTRLTVL.

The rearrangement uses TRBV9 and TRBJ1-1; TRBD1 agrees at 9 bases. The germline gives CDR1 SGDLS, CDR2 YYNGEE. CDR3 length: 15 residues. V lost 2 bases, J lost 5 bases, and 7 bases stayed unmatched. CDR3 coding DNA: TGTGCCAGCAGCGTGACAGGGGGGGCGGTAACTGAAGCTTTCTTT. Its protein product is CASSVTGGAVTEAFF.

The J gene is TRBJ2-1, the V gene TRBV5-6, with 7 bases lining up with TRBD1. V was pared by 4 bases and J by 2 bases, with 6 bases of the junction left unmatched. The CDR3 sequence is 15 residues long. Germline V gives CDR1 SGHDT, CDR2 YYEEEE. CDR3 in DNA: TGTGCCAGCAGCGAGCCGGGACAGACCTACAATGAGCAGTTCTTC. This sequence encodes CASSEPGQTYNEQFF. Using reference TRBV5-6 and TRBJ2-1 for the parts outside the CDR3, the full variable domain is DAGVTQSPTHLIKTRGQQVTLRCSPKSGHDTVSWYQQALGQGPQFIFQYYEEEERQRGNFPDRFSGHQFPNYSSELNVNALLLGDSALYLCASSEPGQTYNEQFFGPGTRLTVL.

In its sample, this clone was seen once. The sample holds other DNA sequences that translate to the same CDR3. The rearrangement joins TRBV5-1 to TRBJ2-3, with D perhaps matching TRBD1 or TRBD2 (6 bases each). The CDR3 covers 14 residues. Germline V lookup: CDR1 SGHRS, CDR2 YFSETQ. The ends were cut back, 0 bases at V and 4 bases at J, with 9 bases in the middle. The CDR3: CASSLEGGSDTQYF. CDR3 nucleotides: TGCGCCAGCAGCTTGGAGGGGGGATCAGATACGCAGTATTTT. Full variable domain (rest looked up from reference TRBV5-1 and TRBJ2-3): KAGVTQTPRYLIKTRGQQVTLSCSPISGHRSVSWYQQTPGQGLQFLFEYFSETQRNKGNFPGRFSGRQFSNSRSEMNVSTLELGDSALYLCASSLEGGSDTQYFGPGTRLTVL.

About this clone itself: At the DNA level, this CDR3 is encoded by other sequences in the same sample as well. The chain's CDR3 is CAISELGTGGTDTQYF. Here the CDR3 DNA reads TGTGCCATCAGTGAGCTGGGGACAGGGGGCACAGATACGCAGTATTTT. The chain couples TRBV10-3 to TRBJ2-3, with 10 nucleotides matching TRBD1. CDR1 ENHRY and CDR2 SYGVKD come from the germline V gene. V trimming: 2 bases; J trimming: 1 base; junction bases outside the gene matches: 3. The CDR3 extends over 16 amino acids.

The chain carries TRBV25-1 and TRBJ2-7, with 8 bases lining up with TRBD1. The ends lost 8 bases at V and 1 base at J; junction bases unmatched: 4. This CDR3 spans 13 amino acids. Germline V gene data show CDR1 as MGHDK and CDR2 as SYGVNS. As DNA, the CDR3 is TGTGCCAGCCAGGGGGCAGGGTCCTACGAGCAGTACTTC. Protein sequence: CASQGAGSYEQYF.

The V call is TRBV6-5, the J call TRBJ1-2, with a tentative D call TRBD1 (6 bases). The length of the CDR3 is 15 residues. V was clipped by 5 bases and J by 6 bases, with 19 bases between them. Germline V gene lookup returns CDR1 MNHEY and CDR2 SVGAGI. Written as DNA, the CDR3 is TGTGCCAGCAGTCCGGGGGGCAGGCTCTTTAATGGCTACACCTTC. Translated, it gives CASSPGGRLFNGYTF.

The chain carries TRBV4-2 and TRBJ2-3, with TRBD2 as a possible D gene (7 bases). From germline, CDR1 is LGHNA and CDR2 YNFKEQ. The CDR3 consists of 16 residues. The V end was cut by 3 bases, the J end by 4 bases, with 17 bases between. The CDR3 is CASSHPWEGGADTQYF. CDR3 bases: TGTGCCAGCAGCCATCCCTGGGAGGGGGGTGCAGATACGCAGTATTTT.

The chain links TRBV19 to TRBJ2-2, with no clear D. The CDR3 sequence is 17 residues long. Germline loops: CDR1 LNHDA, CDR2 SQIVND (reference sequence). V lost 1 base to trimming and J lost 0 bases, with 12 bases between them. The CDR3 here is CASSIGARFANTGELFF. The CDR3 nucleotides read TGTGCCAGTAGTATAGGGGCCAGGTTCGCGAACACCGGGGAGCTGTTTTTT.

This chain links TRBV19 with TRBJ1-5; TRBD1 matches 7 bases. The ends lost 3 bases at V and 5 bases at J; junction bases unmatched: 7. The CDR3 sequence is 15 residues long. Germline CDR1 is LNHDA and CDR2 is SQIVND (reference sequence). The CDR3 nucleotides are TGTGCCAGTAGTATGGGACAGAAATGGGATCAGCCCCAGCATTTT. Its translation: CASSMGQKWDQPQHF.

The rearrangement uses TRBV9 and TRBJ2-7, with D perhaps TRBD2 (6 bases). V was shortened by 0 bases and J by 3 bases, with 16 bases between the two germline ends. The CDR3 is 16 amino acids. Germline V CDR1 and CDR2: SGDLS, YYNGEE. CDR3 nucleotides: TGTGCCAGCAGCGTAGATCCTTCGGGAGCTATCTACGAGCAGTACTTC. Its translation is CASSVDPSGAIYEQYF.

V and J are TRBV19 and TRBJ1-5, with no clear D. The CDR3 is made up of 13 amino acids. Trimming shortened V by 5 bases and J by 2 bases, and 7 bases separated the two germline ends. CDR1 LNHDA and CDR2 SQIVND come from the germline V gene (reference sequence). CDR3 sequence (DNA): TGTGCCAGTAGTGCGGACGGCAATCAGCCCCAGCATTTT. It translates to CASSADGNQPQHF.

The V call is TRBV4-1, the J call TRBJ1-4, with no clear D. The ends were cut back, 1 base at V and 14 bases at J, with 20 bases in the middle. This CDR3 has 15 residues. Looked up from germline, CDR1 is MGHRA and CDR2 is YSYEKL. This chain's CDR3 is CASSQAGGLGMGLFF. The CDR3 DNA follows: TGCGCCAGCAGCCAAGCCGGTGGACTCGGAATGGGGCTGTTTTTT.

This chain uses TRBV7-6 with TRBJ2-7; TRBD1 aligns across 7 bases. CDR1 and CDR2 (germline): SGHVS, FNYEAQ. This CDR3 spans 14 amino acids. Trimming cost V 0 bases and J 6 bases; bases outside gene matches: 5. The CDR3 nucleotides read TGTGCCAGCAGCTTAGCCGACAGGGTTGGCGAGCAGTACTTC. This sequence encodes CASSLADRVGEQYF.

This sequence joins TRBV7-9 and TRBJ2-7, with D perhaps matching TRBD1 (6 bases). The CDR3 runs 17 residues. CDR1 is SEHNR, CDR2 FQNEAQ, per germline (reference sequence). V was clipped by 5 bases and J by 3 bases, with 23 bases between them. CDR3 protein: CASSPNSGHVYLYEQYF. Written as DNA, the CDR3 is TGTGCCAGCAGCCCGAACTCGGGACACGTCTACCTCTACGAGCAGTACTTC.

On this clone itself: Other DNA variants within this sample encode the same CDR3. This CDR3 is CASSSRGSRTDTQYF. For the CDR3, the DNA is TGTGCCAGCAGCTCTCGGGGGAGCCGCACAGATACGCAGTATTTT. V gene TRBV11-2 combines with J gene TRBJ2-3; tentative D call: TRBD2 (6 bases). Deletions cut 4 bases from V and 1 base from J, with 12 bases between. The germline gives CDR1 SGHAT, CDR2 FQNNGV. The CDR3 runs 15 residues.